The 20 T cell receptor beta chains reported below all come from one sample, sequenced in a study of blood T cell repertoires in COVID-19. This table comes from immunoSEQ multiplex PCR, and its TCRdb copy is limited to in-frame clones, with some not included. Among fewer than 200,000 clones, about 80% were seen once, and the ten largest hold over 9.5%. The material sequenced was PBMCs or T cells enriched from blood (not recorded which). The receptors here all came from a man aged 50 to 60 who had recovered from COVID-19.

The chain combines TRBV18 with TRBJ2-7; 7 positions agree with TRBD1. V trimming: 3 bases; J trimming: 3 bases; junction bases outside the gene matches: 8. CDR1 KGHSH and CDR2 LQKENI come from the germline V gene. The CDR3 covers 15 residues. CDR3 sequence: CASSPGKTGHYEQYF. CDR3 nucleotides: TGTGCCAGCTCACCGGGGAAGACAGGGCACTACGAGCAGTACTTC. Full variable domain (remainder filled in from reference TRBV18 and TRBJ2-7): NAGVMQNPRHLVRRRGQEARLRCSPMKGHSHVYWYRQLPEEGLKFMVYLQKENIIDESGMPKERFSAEFPKEGPSILRIQQVVRGDSAAYFCASSPGKTGHYEQYFGPGTRLTVT.

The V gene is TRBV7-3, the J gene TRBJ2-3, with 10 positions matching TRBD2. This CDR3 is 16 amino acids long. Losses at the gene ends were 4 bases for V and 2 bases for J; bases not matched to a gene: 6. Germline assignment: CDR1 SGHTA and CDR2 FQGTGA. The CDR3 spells CASSWFSGGTTDTQYF. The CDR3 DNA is TGTGCCAGCAGCTGGTTTAGCGGGGGGACCACAGATACGCAGTATTTT. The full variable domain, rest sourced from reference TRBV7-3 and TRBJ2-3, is GAGVSQTPSNKVTEKGKYVELRCDPISGHTALYWYRQSLGQGPEFLIYFQGTGAADDSGLPNDRFFAVRPEGSVSTLKIQRTERGDSAVYLCASSWFSGGTTDTQYFGPGTRLTVL.

CDR3 region: CASSLEIGAKGANVLTF. As DNA, the CDR3 is TGCGCCAGCAGCTTGGAGATTGGGGCGAAGGGGGCCAACGTCCTGACTTTC. The genes are TRBV5-1 and TRBJ2-6; D is perhaps TRBD1 (5 bases). Germline V lookup: CDR1 SGHRS, CDR2 YFSETQ. Trimming shortened V by 0 bases and J by 4 bases, and 14 bases separated the two germline ends. The CDR3 runs 17 residues.

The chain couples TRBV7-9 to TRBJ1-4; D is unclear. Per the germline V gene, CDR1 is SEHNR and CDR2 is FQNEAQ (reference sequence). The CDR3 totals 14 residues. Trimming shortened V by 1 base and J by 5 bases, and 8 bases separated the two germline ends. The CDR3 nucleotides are TGTGCCAGCAGCTTAGGGCGCGGGAATGAAAAACTGTTTTTT. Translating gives CASSLGRGNEKLFF.

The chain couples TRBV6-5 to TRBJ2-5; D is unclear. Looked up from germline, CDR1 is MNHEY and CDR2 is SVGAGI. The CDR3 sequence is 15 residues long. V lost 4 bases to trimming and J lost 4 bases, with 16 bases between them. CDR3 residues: CASSSLMSSGETQYF. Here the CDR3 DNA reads TGTGCCAGCAGTTCCCTGATGTCCTCCGGAGAGACCCAGTACTTC.

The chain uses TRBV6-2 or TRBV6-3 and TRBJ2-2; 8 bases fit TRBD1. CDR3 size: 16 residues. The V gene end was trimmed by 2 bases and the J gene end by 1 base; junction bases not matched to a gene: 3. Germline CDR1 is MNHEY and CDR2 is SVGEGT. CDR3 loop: CASSYHGTGNTGELFF. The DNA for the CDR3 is TGTGCCAGCAGTTACCACGGGACAGGGAACACCGGGGAGCTGTTTTTT.

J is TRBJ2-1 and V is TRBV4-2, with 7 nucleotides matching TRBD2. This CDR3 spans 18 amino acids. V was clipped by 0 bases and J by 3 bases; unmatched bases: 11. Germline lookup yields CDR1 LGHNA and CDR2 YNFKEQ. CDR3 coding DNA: TGTGCCAGCAGCCAAGAGGGTCTAGTGAGCGGGGACTACAATGAGCAGTTCTTC. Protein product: CASSQEGLVSGDYNEQFF.

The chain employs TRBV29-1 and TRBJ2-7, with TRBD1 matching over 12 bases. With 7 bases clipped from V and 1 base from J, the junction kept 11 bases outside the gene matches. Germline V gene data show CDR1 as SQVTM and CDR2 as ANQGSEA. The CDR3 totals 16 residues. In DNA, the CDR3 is TGCAGCGCCCGGGACAGGGGGCTTTTAGGGTCCTACGAGCAGTACTTC. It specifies CSARDRGLLGSYEQYF.

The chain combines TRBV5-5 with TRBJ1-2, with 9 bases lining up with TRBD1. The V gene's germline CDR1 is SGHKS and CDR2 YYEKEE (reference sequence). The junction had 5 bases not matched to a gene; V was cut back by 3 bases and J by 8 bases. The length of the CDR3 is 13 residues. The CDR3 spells CASSSGQGSGYTF. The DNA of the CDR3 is TGTGCCAGCAGCTCGGGACAGGGTTCAGGCTACACCTTC.

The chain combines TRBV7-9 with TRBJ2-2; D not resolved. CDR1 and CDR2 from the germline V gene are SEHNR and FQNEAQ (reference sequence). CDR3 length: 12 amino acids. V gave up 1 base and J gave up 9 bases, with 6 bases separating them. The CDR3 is CASSLDIRELFF. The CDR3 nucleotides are TGTGCCAGCAGCTTAGATATCCGGGAGCTGTTTTTT.

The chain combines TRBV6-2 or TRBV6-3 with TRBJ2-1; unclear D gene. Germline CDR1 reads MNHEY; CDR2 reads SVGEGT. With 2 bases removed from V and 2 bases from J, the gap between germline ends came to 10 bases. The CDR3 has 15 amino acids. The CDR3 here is CASSYKYRTYNEQFF. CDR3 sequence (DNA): TGTGCCAGCAGTTACAAATACAGAACCTACAATGAGCAGTTCTTC.

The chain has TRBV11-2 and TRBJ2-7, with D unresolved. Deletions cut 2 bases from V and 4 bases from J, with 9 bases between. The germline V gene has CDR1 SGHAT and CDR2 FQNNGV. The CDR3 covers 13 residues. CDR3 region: CASSLNERYEQYF. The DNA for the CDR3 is TGTGCCAGCAGCTTAAACGAGCGATACGAGCAGTACTTC.

This chain's CDR3 is CATKAGETQYF. The CDR3 region has the DNA TGTGCCACCAAGGCGGGTGAGACCCAGTACTTC. The chain uses TRBV24-1 and TRBJ2-5, with D maybe TRBD2 (5 bases). Germline CDR1 is KGHDR and CDR2 is SFDVKD. V lost 8 bases and J 5 bases, leaving 8 bases between the germline ends. This CDR3 spans 11 amino acids.

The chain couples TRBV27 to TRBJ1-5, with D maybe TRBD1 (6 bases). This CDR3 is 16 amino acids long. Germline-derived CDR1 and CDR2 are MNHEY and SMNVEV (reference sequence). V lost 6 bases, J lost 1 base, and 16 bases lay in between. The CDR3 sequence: CASRLTTGVSNQPQHF. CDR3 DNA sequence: TGTGCCAGCAGATTAACGACAGGAGTCAGCAATCAGCCCCAGCATTTT.

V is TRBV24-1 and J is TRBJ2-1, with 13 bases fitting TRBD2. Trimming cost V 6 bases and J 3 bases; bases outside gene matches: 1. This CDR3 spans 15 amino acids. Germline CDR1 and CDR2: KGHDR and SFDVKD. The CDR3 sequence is CATSRTSGGYNEQFF. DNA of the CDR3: TGTGCCACCAGTCGGACTAGCGGGGGCTACAATGAGCAGTTCTTC.

For the CDR3, the DNA is TGTGCCAGCAGCTTATTGAAGGGGCACGAGCAGTACTTC. It translates to CASSLLKGHEQYF. The chain carries TRBV7-8 and TRBJ2-7; a weak D match, TRBD1 (5 bases). This CDR3 has 13 residues. Germline values: CDR1 SGHVS, CDR2 FQNEAQ. Trimming cost V 2 bases and J 5 bases, with 10 bases left between them.

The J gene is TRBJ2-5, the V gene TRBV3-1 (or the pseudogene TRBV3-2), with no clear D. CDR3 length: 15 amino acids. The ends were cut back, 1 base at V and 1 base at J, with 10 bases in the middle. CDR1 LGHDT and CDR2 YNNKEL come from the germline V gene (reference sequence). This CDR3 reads CASSQALLPQETQYF. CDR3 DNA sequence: TGTGCCAGCAGCCAAGCATTACTACCCCAAGAGACCCAGTACTTC.

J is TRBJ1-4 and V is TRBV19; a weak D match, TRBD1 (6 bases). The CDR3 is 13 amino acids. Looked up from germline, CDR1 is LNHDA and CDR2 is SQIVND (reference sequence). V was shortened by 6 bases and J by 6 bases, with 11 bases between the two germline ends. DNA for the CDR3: TGTGCCAGTAGCCCGGACAGTTATGAAAAACTGTTTTTT. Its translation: CASSPDSYEKLFF.

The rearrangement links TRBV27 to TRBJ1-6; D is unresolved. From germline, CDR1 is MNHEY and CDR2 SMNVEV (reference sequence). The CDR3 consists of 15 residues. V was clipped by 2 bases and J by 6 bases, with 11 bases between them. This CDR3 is CASSLEGFSNSPLHF. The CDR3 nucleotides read TGTGCCAGCAGTTTAGAGGGATTCTCTAATTCACCCCTCCACTTT.

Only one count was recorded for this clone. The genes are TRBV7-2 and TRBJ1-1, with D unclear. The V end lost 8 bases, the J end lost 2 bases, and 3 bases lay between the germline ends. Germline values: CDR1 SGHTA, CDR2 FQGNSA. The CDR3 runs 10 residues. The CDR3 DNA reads TGTGCCAGCCTTAACACTGAAGCTTTCTTT. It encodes CASLNTEAFF.